The 25 T cell receptor beta chains below were found in one sample sequenced in a study of blood T cell repertoires in COVID-19. Assay used: immunoSEQ multiplex PCR; TCRdb lists only in-frame clones, some missing. Of about 79,000 clones listed, around 88% are singletons. The sequencing input was peripheral blood. These TCRs come from a man aged 70 or older with active or convalescent COVID-19.

The genes are TRBV28 and TRBJ1-3, with TRBD1 as a possible D gene (5 bases). The CDR3 sequence is 13 residues long. Per the germline V gene, CDR1 is MDHEN and CDR2 is SYDVKM. The ends were cut back, 2 bases at V and 10 bases at J, with 12 bases in the middle. The CDR3 sequence is CASSLESGRTIYF. The CDR3 nucleotides read TGTGCCAGCAGTTTAGAGTCAGGGAGGACCATATATTTT.

The CDR3 bases are TGTGCCATCAGTGTAAACTCCGGGACAGGGAATTTCCTCTCTGGGGCCAACGTCCTGACTTTC. Amino acids: CAISVNSGTGNFLSGANVLTF. The chain combines TRBV10-3 with TRBJ2-6; 9 bases are a match to TRBD1. Germline loops: CDR1 ENHRY, CDR2 SYGVKD. CDR3 length: 21 residues. The V and J ends lost 4 bases and 0 bases, in that order; junction bases with no gene match: 16.

This rearrangement joins TRBV29-1 to TRBJ1-1, with D perhaps TRBD1 (6 bases). The CDR3 runs to 16 residues. Germline V gene sequence: CDR1 SQVTM, CDR2 ANQGSEA. V lost 3 bases to trimming and J lost 1 base, with 18 bases between them. The CDR3 DNA reads TGCAGCGTTGACAGGTTTCCGGGACAAAGGAACACTGAAGCTTTCTTT. Translation gives CSVDRFPGQRNTEAFF.

The chain combines TRBV6-2 or TRBV6-3 with TRBJ1-5; 10 nucleotides line up with TRBD1. Losses at the gene ends were 5 bases for V and 3 bases for J; bases not matched to a gene: 7. Germline lookup yields CDR1 MNHEY and CDR2 SVGEGT. The CDR3 contains 16 residues. For the CDR3, the DNA is TGTGCCAGCAGTGGCAGGGACAGGGGTTTCAATCAGCCCCAGCATTTT. Protein product: CASSGRDRGFNQPQHF.

In its sample, this clone was seen once. The chain recombines TRBV5-1 with TRBJ2-1; a weak D match, TRBD1 (5 bases). Germline V CDR1 and CDR2: SGHRS, YFSETQ. V lost 6 bases and J lost 1, with 14 bases in between. This CDR3 is built from 15 residues. The CDR3 DNA reads TGCGCCAGCAAATTAGGGCAGGGATCCTACAATGAGCAGTTCTTC. Translating gives CASKLGQGSYNEQFF.

The chain uses TRBV9 and TRBJ2-1; 8 nucleotides align to TRBD2. The germline gives CDR1 SGDLS, CDR2 YYNGEE. The J segment lost 9 bases and the V segment lost 3 bases, leaving 14 bases of the junction unmatched. There are 16 residues in the CDR3. CDR3 loop: CASSAPGGGVISEQFF. CDR3 bases: TGTGCCAGCAGCGCCCCCGGGGGGGGTGTGATCAGTGAGCAGTTCTTC.

V is TRBV9 and J is TRBJ2-3; 11 positions match TRBD2. This CDR3 contains 16 residues. The trim removed 0 bases at V and 6 bases at J, leaving 6 bases unmatched. Germline V CDR1 and CDR2: SGDLS, YYNGEE. As DNA, the CDR3 is TGTGCCAGCAGCGTAGGCGTAGCGGGAGGGCCCGATACGCAGTATTTT. Protein sequence: CASSVGVAGGPDTQYF.

This chain joins TRBV19 and TRBJ1-5; TRBD1 matches at 7 bases. CDR1 is LNHDA, CDR2 SQIVND, per germline (reference sequence). Unmatched junction bases numbered 6, after V lost 1 base and J lost 3 bases. This CDR3 has 16 residues. CDR3 in amino acids: CASSIGQGMVNQPQHF. The CDR3 nucleotides are TGTGCCAGTAGTATAGGACAGGGAATGGTCAATCAGCCCCAGCATTTT.

The chain couples TRBV7-3 to TRBJ2-1, with D possibly being TRBD1 (5 bases). The CDR3 length is 14 residues. Deletions cut 1 base from V and 5 bases from J, with 9 bases between. The germline CDR1 and CDR2 sequences are SGHTA and FQGTGA. The CDR3 bases are TGTGCCAGCAGCTTAAGTAGGACAAACAATGAGCAGTTCTTC. Protein: CASSLSRTNNEQFF.

V usage is TRBV7-8 and J usage is TRBJ2-3, with D possibly matching TRBD2 (6 bases). V lost 4 bases and J 13 bases, leaving 18 bases between the germline ends. The CDR3 is 13 amino acids. The germline V gene encodes CDR1 SGHVS and CDR2 FQNEAQ. The DNA for the CDR3 is TGTGCCAGCAGCTCCGGGAGTGGGAGAAGCGAGTATTTT. Protein sequence: CASSSGSGRSEYF.

The rearrangement uses TRBV27 and TRBJ1-3; tentative D call: TRBD1 (6 bases). Trimming removed 2 bases at V and 4 bases at J, with 9 bases between. This CDR3 spans 14 amino acids. CDR1 and CDR2 from the germline V gene are MNHEY and SMNVEV (reference sequence). CDR3 region: CASSLRGGGNTIYF. In DNA form, the CDR3 reads TGTGCCAGCAGTTTAAGGGGGGGAGGAAACACCATATATTTT.

The chain links TRBV2 to TRBJ2-3; no firm D call. Germline V CDR1 and CDR2: SNHLY, FYNNEI. Trimming cost V 6 bases and J 2 bases, with 15 bases left between them. This CDR3 comprises 15 residues. The CDR3, as DNA: TGTGCCAGCAGCCCCAACGGAGAGGCCACAGATACGCAGTATTTT. Translated: CASSPNGEATDTQYF.

This sequence joins TRBV9 and TRBJ2-3; the D gene is possibly TRBD1 (6 bases). From germline, CDR1 is SGDLS and CDR2 YYNGEE. The V end lost 1 base, the J end lost 2 bases, and 20 bases lay between the germline ends. This CDR3 spans 18 amino acids. This CDR3 is CASSVRPRALGATDTQYF. The CDR3 nucleotides are TGTGCCAGCAGCGTAAGGCCCCGGGCCCTGGGGGCCACAGATACGCAGTATTTT.

This chain uses TRBV4-1 with TRBJ2-1; D might be TRBD2 (6 bases). The V end was cut by 2 bases, the J end by 1 base, with 12 bases between. There are 16 residues in the CDR3. Germline V gene data show CDR1 as MGHRA and CDR2 as YSYEKL. The CDR3 DNA reads TGCGCCAGCAGCCAAAACCCTAGCGAGTCCTACAATGAGCAGTTCTTC. This gives the protein CASSQNPSESYNEQFF.

V is TRBV4-2 and J is TRBJ2-3; 13 bases align to TRBD2. V lost 0 bases, J lost 7 bases, and 10 bases stayed unmatched. The germline gives CDR1 LGHNA, CDR2 YNFKEQ. The CDR3 is 18 amino acids. CDR3 sequence: CASSQDRTSGRIRYTQYF. Written as DNA, the CDR3 is TGTGCCAGCAGCCAAGATCGGACTAGCGGGAGAATAAGGTATACGCAGTATTTT.

This clone was observed a single time. The rearrangement links TRBV10-3 to TRBJ1-2, with D possibly matching TRBD1 (6 bases). Germline loops: CDR1 ENHRY, CDR2 SYGVKD. CDR3 length: 13 residues. Trimming removed 10 bases at V and 2 bases at J, with 14 bases between. CDR3 bases: TGTGCCACTGCGACAGGAAGGAACTATGGCTACACCTTC. This translates into CATATGRNYGYTF.

This clone was observed a single time. The V and J genes are TRBV6-5 and TRBJ2-7; TRBD2 agrees at 11 bases. This CDR3 comprises 15 residues. Germline trimming cut 4 bases from V and 6 bases from J; bases unmatched to any gene: 8. The germline CDR1 and CDR2 sequences are MNHEY and SVGAGI. The CDR3 sequence is CASSSMTSGNAEQYF. CDR3 DNA sequence: TGTGCCAGCAGTTCGATGACTAGCGGGAACGCCGAGCAGTACTTC.

The chain is built from TRBV3-1 (or the pseudogene TRBV3-2) and TRBJ2-3, with D possibly TRBD2 on 5 matching bases. The CDR3 sequence is 12 residues long. Germline V gene data show CDR1 as LGHDT and CDR2 as YNNKEL (reference sequence). V was pared by 4 bases and J by 6 bases, with 8 bases between. CDR3: CASSPGGDTQYF. The CDR3 DNA reads as TGTGCCAGCAGCCCCGGCGGGGATACGCAGTATTTT.

The rearrangement uses TRBV6-2 or TRBV6-3 and TRBJ1-2; 8 bases are shared with TRBD1. Germline V gene data show CDR1 as MNHEY and CDR2 as SVGEGT. The CDR3 consists of 14 residues. After removal of 5 bases from V and 6 bases from J, the junction contained 8 bases not matched to a gene. CDR3 nucleotide sequence: TGTGCCAGCAGTCGGCCTCAGGGGGCGGATGGCTACACCTTC. Amino acid sequence: CASSRPQGADGYTF.

There are a few counts of this clone. The rearrangement joins TRBV28 to TRBJ2-1; 14 bases match TRBD2. Germline CDR1 and CDR2: MDHEN and SYDVKM. The CDR3 totals 15 residues. Losses at the gene ends were 6 bases for V and 8 bases for J; bases not matched to a gene: 6. CDR3 amino acids: CASRRTSGRNDEQFF. The CDR3 DNA reads as TGTGCCAGCAGAAGGACTAGCGGGAGGAACGATGAGCAGTTCTTC.

Here the CDR3 DNA reads TGTGCCAGCAGCTTGGGAGGACAGGGGAGCTCCTACGAGCAGTACTTC. This translates into CASSLGGQGSSYEQYF. This rearrangement joins TRBV5-4 to TRBJ2-7; 9 bases match TRBD1. V lost 0 bases, J lost 0 bases, and 4 bases stayed unmatched. This CDR3 is built from 16 residues. Per germline, CDR1 SGHNT and CDR2 YYREEE (reference sequence). The full variable domain, its missing parts supplied by reference TRBV5-4 and TRBJ2-7, is ETGVTQSPTHLIKTRGQQVTLRCSSQSGHNTVSWYQQALGQGPQFIFQYYREEENGRGNFPPRFSGLQFPNYSSELNVNALELDDSALYLCASSLGGQGSSYEQYFGPGTRLTVT.

This chain uses TRBV7-8 with TRBJ1-2; perhaps TRBD1 as D (6 bases). Between the trimmed V and J ends, which lost 1 base and 7 bases, there was a span of 19 bases. This CDR3 spans 16 amino acids. CDR1 SGHVS and CDR2 FQNEAQ come from the germline V gene. The CDR3 coding sequence is TGTGCCAGCAGCTTAGGCAGGGGCGCGCTTCAGGGTGGCTACACCTTC. Translated, it gives CASSLGRGALQGGYTF.

This chain joins TRBV12-3 or TRBV12-4 and TRBJ1-4, with a weak D call TRBD1 (5 bases). The length of the CDR3 is 13 residues. Between the trimmed V and J ends, which lost 4 bases and 3 bases, there was a span of 6 bases. CDR3 DNA sequence: TGTGCCAGCAGTTCGGGGGCTAATGAAAAACTGTTTTTT. This translates into CASSSGANEKLFF.

With regard to this clone: Other DNA sequences within the sample encode an identical CDR3. V and J are TRBV28 and TRBJ1-5; a possible D gene is TRBD1 (6 bases). V lost 6 bases and J 4 bases, leaving 7 bases between the germline ends. The germline V gene encodes CDR1 MDHEN and CDR2 SYDVKM. CDR3 length: 12 residues. In DNA, the CDR3 is TGTGCCAGCAGCACAGGGAATCAGCCCCAGCATTTT. It translates to CASSTGNQPQHF.

The chain couples TRBV4-2 to TRBJ2-6; possible D gene TRBD1, 5 bases. This CDR3 contains 19 residues. V was clipped by 7 bases and J by 0 bases, with 22 bases between them. Germline V gene sequence: CDR1 LGHNA, CDR2 YNFKEQ. This CDR3 is CASNPTTAPLFSGANVLTF. CDR3 DNA sequence: TGTGCCAGCAACCCAACGACAGCACCCTTGTTCTCTGGGGCCAACGTCCTGACTTTC.